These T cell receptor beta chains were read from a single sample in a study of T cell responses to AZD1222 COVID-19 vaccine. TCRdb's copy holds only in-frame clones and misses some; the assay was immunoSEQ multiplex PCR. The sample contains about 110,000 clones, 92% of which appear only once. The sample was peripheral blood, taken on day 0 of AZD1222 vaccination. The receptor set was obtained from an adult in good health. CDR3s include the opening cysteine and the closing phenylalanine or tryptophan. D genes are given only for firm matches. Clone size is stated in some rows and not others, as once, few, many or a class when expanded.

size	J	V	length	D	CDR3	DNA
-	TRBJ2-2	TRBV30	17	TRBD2	CAWSKNSGWLRAGELFF	TGTGCCTGGAGTAAGAATAGCGGGTGGCTGCGGGCCGGGGAGCTGTTTTTT
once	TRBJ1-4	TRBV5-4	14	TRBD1	CASSLGTVPEKLFF	TGTGCCAGCAGCTTAGGGACAGTCCCGGAAAAACTGTTTTTT
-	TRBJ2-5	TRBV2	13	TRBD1	CASRDRAQETQYF	TGTGCCAGTCGGGACAGGGCCCAAGAGACCCAGTACTTC
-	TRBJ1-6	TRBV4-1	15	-	CASSREGGNNSPLHF	TGCGCCAGCAGCCGTGAGGGGGGTAATAATTCACCCCTCCACTTT
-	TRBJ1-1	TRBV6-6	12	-	CASSYGVGEAFF	TGTGCCAGCAGTTACGGGGTTGGTGAAGCTTTCTTT
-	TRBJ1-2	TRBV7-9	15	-	CASSTGLLSGYGYTF	TGTGCCAGCAGCACCGGACTTCTCTCGGGGTATGGCTACACCTTC
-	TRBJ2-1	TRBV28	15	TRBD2	CASSFELAGNNEQFF	TGTGCCAGCAGTTTCGAACTAGCGGGCAACAATGAGCAGTTCTTC
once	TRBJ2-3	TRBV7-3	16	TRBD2	CASSEAAGARTDTQYF	TGTGCCAGCAGCGAGGCAGCGGGGGCCCGCACAGATACGCAGTATTTT
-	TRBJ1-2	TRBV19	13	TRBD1	CASSWGQGGGYTF	TGTGCCAGTAGTTGGGGACAGGGAGGAGGCTACACCTTC
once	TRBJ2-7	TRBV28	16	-	CASSQTGLDSSYEQYF	TGTGCCAGCAGTCAAACAGGGCTCGACTCCTCCTACGAGCAGTACTTC
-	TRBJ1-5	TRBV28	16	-	CASSYSGQGFGKPQHF	TGTGCCAGCAGTTATTCGGGGCAGGGGTTTGGTAAGCCCCAGCATTTT
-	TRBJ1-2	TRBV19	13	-	CASSEQGLGGYTF	TGTGCCAGTAGTGAACAGGGACTTGGGGGCTACACCTTC
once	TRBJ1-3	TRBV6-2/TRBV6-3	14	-	CASSYETSGNTIYF	TGTGCCAGCAGTTACGAGACCTCTGGAAACACCATATATTTT
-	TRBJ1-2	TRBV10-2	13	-	CASMGPTNYGYTF	TGCGCCAGCATGGGACCAACTAACTATGGCTACACCTTC
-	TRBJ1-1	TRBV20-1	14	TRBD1	CSASRQGLNTEAFF	TGCAGTGCTAGTAGACAGGGGCTGAACACTGAAGCTTTCTTT
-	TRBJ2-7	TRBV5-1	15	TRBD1	CASSLTTGSPYEQYF	TGCGCCAGCAGCTTGACGACAGGGAGCCCCTACGAGCAGTACTTC
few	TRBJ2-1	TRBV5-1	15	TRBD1	CASSSDRGIYNEQFF	TGCGCCAGCAGCAGTGACAGGGGGATCTACAATGAGCAGTTCTTC
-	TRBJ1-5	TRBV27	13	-	CASSFAENQPQHF	TGTGCCAGCAGTTTTGCAGAAAATCAGCCCCAGCATTTT
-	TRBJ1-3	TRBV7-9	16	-	CASRHTYGTAGNTIYF	TGTGCCAGCAGACACACCTACGGGACTGCTGGAAACACCATATATTTT
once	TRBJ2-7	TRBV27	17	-	CASRRTAVDSLSYEQYF	TGTGCCAGCAGGAGGACGGCTGTTGACAGCCTTTCCTACGAGCAGTACTTC
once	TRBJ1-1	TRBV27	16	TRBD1	CASSSGTGPFGTEAFF	TGTGCCAGCAGTTCCGGGACAGGCCCGTTTGGAACTGAAGCTTTCTTT
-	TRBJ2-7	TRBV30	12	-	CAWGTAGYEQYF	TGTGCCTGGGGGACCGCGGGCTACGAGCAGTACTTC
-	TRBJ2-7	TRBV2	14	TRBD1	CASSPGQIPHEQYF	TGTGCCAGCAGCCCGGGACAGATTCCCCACGAGCAGTACTTC
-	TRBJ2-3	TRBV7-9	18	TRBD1	CASSGQGQRPSSTDTQYF	TGTGCCAGCAGCGGCCAGGGACAGAGACCCTCTAGCACAGATACGCAGTATTTT
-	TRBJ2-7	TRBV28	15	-	CASTPGEVGPYEQYF	TGTGCCAGCACCCCGGGCGAGGTAGGGCCCTACGAGCAGTACTTC
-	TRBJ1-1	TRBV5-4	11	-	CASSSGVGAFF	TGTGCCAGCAGTTCGGGGGTCGGAGCTTTCTTT
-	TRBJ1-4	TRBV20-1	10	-	CSARMGTLFF	TGCAGTGCTAGAATGGGGACTCTGTTTTTT
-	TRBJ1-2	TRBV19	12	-	CASKNINYGYTF	TGTGCCAGTAAGAACATCAACTATGGCTACACCTTC
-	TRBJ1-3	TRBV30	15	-	CAWSVLSISRNTIYF	TGTGCCTGGAGTGTACTAAGTATTTCCCGAAACACCATATATTTT
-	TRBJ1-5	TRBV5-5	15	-	CASSPLAGLNQPQHF	TGTGCCAGCAGCCCGTTGGCAGGGCTCAATCAGCCCCAGCATTTT
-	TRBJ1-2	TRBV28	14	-	CASTKPRQIYGYTF	TGTGCCAGCACAAAACCTCGGCAGATCTATGGCTACACCTTC
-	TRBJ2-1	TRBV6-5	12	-	CASRPDSNEQFF	TGTGCCAGCCGCCCGGACTCCAATGAGCAGTTCTTC
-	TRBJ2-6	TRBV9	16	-	CASSVTGSSGANVLTF	TGTGCCAGCAGCGTCACGGGAAGCTCTGGGGCCAACGTCCTGACTTTC
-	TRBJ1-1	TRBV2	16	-	CASSAFAQQKNTEAFF	TGTGCCAGCAGTGCTTTCGCCCAACAGAAGAACACTGAAGCTTTCTTT
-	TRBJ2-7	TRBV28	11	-	CASSESYEQYF	TGTGCCAGCAGCGAATCCTACGAGCAGTACTTC
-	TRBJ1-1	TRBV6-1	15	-	CASSEYLQVNTEAFF	TGTGCCAGCAGTGAATATTTGCAGGTAAACACTGAAGCTTTCTTT
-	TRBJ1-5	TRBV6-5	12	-	CAWGGSNQPQHF	TGTGCCTGGGGGGGAAGCAATCAGCCCCAGCATTTT
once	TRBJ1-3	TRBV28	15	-	CASRLGSTTGNTIYF	TGTGCCAGCAGACTAGGTTCAACGACTGGAAACACCATATATTTT
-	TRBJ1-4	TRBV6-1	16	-	CASSVGSGGGDEKLFF	TGTGCCAGCAGTGTAGGTTCTGGAGGGGGGGACGAAAAACTGTTTTTT
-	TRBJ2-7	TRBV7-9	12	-	CASSKGLLEQYF	TGTGCCAGCAGTAAGGGACTCCTGGAGCAGTACTTC
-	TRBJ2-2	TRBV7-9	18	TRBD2	CASSSRLAGGPLFRELFF	TGTGCCAGCAGCTCCAGACTAGCGGGGGGACCGCTTTTTCGGGAGCTGTTTTTT
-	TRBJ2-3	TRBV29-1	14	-	CSVRGRRITDTQYF	TGCAGCGTGCGCGGACGGAGGATCACAGATACGCAGTATTTT
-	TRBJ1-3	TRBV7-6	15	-	CASSSPGGGGNTIYF	TGTGCCAGCAGCAGCCCCGGCGGTGGAGGAAACACCATATATTTT
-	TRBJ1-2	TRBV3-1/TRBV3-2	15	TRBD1	CASSPRGQGASGYTF	TGTGCCAGCAGCCCCCGGGGACAGGGTGCCTCTGGCTACACCTTC
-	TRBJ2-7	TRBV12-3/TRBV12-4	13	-	CASSLIPYNEQYF	TGTGCCAGCAGTTTAATCCCTTACAACGAGCAGTACTTC
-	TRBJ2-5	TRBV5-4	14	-	CASSPGGGSETQYF	TGTGCCAGCAGCCCGGGGGGCGGGAGCGAGACCCAGTACTTC
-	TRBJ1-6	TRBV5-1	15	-	CASSLQVVDNSPLHF	TGCGCCAGCAGCTTGCAGGTTGTGGATAATTCACCCCTCCACTTT
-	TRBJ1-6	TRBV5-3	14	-	CARSLGLGGSPLHF	TGTGCCAGAAGCTTGGGCCTGGGGGGTTCACCCCTCCACTTT
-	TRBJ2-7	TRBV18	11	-	CASSPGYEQYF	TGTGCCAGCTCCCCGGGTTACGAGCAGTACTTC
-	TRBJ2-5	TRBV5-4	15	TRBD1	CASSSRDRVSKTQYF	TGTGCCAGCAGCTCGAGGGACAGGGTCTCCAAGACCCAGTACTTC
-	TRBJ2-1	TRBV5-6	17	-	CASSLSSGADIYNEQFF	TGTGCCAGCAGCTTGAGTAGCGGAGCTGACATCTACAATGAGCAGTTCTTC
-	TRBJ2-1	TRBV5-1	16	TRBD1	CASSLGTGGFGNEQFF	TGCGCCAGCAGCCTAGGGACAGGGGGCTTCGGGAATGAGCAGTTCTTC
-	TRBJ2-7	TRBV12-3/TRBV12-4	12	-	CASSAQGYEQYF	TGTGCCAGCAGTGCTCAGGGGTACGAGCAGTACTTC
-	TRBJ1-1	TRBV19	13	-	CATMAGEITEAFF	TGTGCCACCATGGCAGGCGAAATCACTGAAGCTTTCTTT
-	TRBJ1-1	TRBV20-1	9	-	CGVGTEAFF	TGCGGGGTAGGGACTGAAGCTTTCTTT
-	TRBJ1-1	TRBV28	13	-	CASSLIKSSEAFF	TGTGCCAGCAGTCTCATTAAGTCATCTGAAGCTTTCTTT
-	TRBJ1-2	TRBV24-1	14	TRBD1	CATSGQGLNYGYTF	TGTGCCACCAGTGGACAGGGTCTTAACTATGGCTACACCTTC